This T cell receptor (beta chain) was sequenced in a study of T cells in Graves' hyperthyroidism and ophthalmopathy. Regarding this clonotype: What it recognizes is unknown. Just one base apart from a much larger clone, this may be a read error.

Per the germline V gene, CDR1 is ENHRY and CDR2 is SYGVKD. The CDR3 contains 15 residues. Study-level findings and limits: The model's output predicted ophthalmopathy at a median of roughly seven months prior to onset. Most clonotypes that expanded in the thyroid above 0.001 also showed up in blood.

The diagnoses drew upon clinical symptoms, serum thyroxine and TRAb, thyroid ultrasound and orbital computed tomography. TCR beta CDR3 regions were amplified from RNA. In the first-round RT-PCR of the TCR CDR3, the HTBI primer set was used. Via MiXCR, TCRdb re-called the multiplex PCR reads, giving one row per CDR3 protein. The sample has 500,000 to 800,000 distinct CDR3 sequences; roughly 45% are singletons. This sequence originates from an adult man with Graves' disease, either hyperthyroidism or ophthalmopathy (not recorded which). The specimen was peripheral blood or thyroid tissue (not recorded which). The V call is TRBV10-3, the J call TRBJ2-7, with 8 bases that match TRBD1. The CDR3 here is CASSESSDRVYEQYF. In DNA, the CDR3 is TGTGCCAGCAGTGAGTCGTCGGACAGGGTCTACGAGCAGTACTTC.